The 7 T cell receptor beta chains listed next were all sequenced from one sample in a study of blood T cell repertoires in COVID-19 (dated by TCRdb to 2019 to 2021). Libraries were built with the immunoSEQ multiplex PCR assay. TCRdb retrieved this table from immuneACCESS and kept in-frame rearrangements only. Not all clones are present; in checked studies, unresolved V genes account for under half, and no reason is known for the remainder. This sample has approximately 270,000 clones in its table, and roughly 85% of those were observed once. The ten largest clonotypes hold 9.5% to 12% of the sample. The sequencing input was peripheral blood. These receptors all stem from a woman in her seventies with acute or convalescent COVID-19.

This chain uses TRBV13 with TRBJ1-1; D remains unclear. Trimming pared 5 bases from V and 4 bases from J, leaving 20 bases between. The CDR3 spans 16 residues. Germline-derived CDR1 and CDR2 are PRHDT and FYEKMQ (reference sequence). The CDR3 protein is CASSPPLRAAGTEAFF. CDR3 bases: TGTGCCAGCAGCCCACCCCTCCGGGCCGCGGGCACTGAAGCTTTCTTT.

The chain combines TRBV2 with TRBJ2-2, with D maybe TRBD2 (5 bases). Germline CDR1 and CDR2: SNHLY and FYNNEI. Trimming took off 0 bases at V and 7 bases at J, with 9 bases between the two ends. The CDR3 has 14 amino acids. The CDR3 is CASSEAPGNGELFF. The CDR3 nucleotides read TGTGCCAGCAGTGAAGCGCCGGGGAACGGGGAGCTGTTTTTT.

This chain connects TRBV9 to TRBJ1-1; maybe TRBD1 (5 bases). Per germline, CDR1 SGDLS and CDR2 YYNGEE. The CDR3 spans 12 residues. V lost 4 bases, J lost 8 bases, and 12 bases lay in between. The CDR3 sequence: CASSLKGSEAFF. The CDR3 nucleotides read TGTGCCAGCAGCTTAAAGGGGTCGGAAGCTTTCTTT.

This clone was counted a single time. The CDR3 sequence is CASSLRATNVLTF. The DNA of the CDR3 is TGTGCCAGCAGCCTCAGGGCGACCAACGTCCTGACTTTC. The chain employs TRBV3-1 (or the pseudogene TRBV3-2) and TRBJ2-6; TRBD1 is a possible D gene (5 bases). The germline V and J ends were trimmed by 4 bases and 8 bases, with 9 bases remaining between them. Germline V gives CDR1 LGHDT, CDR2 YNNKEL (reference sequence). The CDR3 runs to 13 residues.

This chain uses TRBV5-4 with TRBJ2-2; 9 nucleotides agree with TRBD2. After removal of 0 bases from V and 7 bases from J, the junction contained 7 bases not matched to a gene. The CDR3 sequence is 16 residues long. Germline CDR1 SGHNT, CDR2 YYREEE (reference sequence). The CDR3 coding sequence is TGTGCCAGCAGCTTGGTGGCGGGGGGGCCCTTCGGGGAGCTGTTTTTT. As protein: CASSLVAGGPFGELFF.

The sample holds a few counts of this clone. The J gene is TRBJ2-5, the V gene TRBV1; the table gives TRBD1 as D, unverified against the DNA. TRBV1 constitutes a pseudogene. The CDR3 is made up of 14 amino acids. CDR3 in amino acids: CTSSHRQGAKTQYF. In nucleotides, the CDR3 is TGCACCAGCAGCCATAGACAGGGGGCGAAGACCCAGTACTTC.

This clone was observed a single time. This rearrangement joins TRBV5-1 to TRBJ2-5; 8 bases align to TRBD1. The end of the DNA fits TRBJ2-7 better, so the J call may be wrong. This CDR3 comprises 18 residues. The germline V gene has CDR1 SGHRS and CDR2 YFSETQ. The CDR3 spells CASSLHPPGQEVVYEQYF. Written as DNA, the CDR3 is TGCGCCAGCAGCTTACATCCTCCGGGACAGGAGGTAGTCTACGAGCAGTACTTC.